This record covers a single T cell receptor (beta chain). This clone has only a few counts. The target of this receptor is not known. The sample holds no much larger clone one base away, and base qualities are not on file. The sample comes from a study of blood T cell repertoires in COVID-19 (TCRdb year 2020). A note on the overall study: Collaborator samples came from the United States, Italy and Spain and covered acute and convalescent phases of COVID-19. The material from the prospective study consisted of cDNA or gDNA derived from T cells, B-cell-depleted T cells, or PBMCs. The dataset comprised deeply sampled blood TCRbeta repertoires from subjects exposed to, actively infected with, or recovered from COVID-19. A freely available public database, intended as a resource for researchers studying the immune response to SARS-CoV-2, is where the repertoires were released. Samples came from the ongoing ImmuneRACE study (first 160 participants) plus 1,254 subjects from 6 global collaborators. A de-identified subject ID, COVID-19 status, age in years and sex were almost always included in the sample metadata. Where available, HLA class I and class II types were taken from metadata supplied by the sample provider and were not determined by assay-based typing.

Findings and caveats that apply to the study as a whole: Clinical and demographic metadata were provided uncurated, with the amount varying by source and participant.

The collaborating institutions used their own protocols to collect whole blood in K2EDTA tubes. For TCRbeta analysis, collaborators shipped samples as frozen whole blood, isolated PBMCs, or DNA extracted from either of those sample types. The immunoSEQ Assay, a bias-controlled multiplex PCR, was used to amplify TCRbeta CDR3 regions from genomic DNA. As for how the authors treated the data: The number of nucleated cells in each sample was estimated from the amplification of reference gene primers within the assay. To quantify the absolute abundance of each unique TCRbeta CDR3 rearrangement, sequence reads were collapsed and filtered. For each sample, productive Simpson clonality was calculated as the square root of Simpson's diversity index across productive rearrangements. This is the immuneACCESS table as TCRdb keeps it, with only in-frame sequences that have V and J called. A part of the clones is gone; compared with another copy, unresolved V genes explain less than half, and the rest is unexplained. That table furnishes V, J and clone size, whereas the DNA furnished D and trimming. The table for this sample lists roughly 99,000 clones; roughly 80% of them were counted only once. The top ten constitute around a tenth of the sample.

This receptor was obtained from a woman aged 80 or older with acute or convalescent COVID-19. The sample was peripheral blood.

The CDR3 sequence is CASISGSNYGYTF. The nucleotides read TGTGCCAGCATAAGTGGCTCTAACTATGGCTACACCTTC. The rearranged chain carries TRBV2 and TRBJ1-2, with the D segment identity uncertain. CDR1 SNHLY and CDR2 FYNNEI are derived from the germline V gene. Measured from the cysteine to the phenylalanine, the CDR3 is 13 residues long. The retained sequence is limited to the CDR3, 39 bases, with the frame set at the first base. The V and J ends are trimmed by 7 bases and 0 bases, leaving 9 bases between them.